These T cell receptor beta chains were read from a single sample in a study of Ad26.COV2.S vaccination and SARS-CoV-2 variants. The data were produced by immunoSEQ multiplex PCR, yet TCRdb's version contains in-frame clones alone and is incomplete. This sample has some 350,000 clones, with approximately 90% found just once. Sequenced material: peripheral blood, taken after recovery from COVID-19. The receptors stem from a human donor who had recovered from COVID-19. The CDR3 runs from the conserved cysteine through the conserved F or W.

j_call: TRBJ1-1; v_call: TRBV7-9; cdr3_aa: CASSLPQGLTEAFF
j_call: TRBJ2-2; v_call: TRBV19; cdr3_aa: CASSLSKIRDRAATGELFF
j_call: TRBJ1-1; v_call: TRBV7-9; cdr3_aa: CASSLANAATEAFF
j_call: TRBJ2-5; v_call: TRBV5-1; cdr3_aa: CASSFWAQLQETQYF
j_call: TRBJ2-1; v_call: TRBV5-1; cdr3_aa: CASTPTSGGPHEINEQFF
j_call: TRBJ1-5; v_call: TRBV10-3; cdr3_aa: CAISEGQGVPQPQHF
j_call: TRBJ1-2; v_call: TRBV6-5; cdr3_aa: CASSYTPWRGEGYTF
j_call: TRBJ2-1; v_call: TRBV2; cdr3_aa: CASSSMGGGQFF
j_call: TRBJ1-6; v_call: TRBV2; cdr3_aa: CASRGRQGSLGSPLHF
j_call: TRBJ1-1; v_call: TRBV19; cdr3_aa: CASRIYGGTGDTEAFF
j_call: TRBJ2-1; v_call: TRBV5-5; cdr3_aa: CASSPYNEQFF
j_call: TRBJ1-3; v_call: TRBV5-5; cdr3_aa: CASSLRTPTGRGNTIYF
j_call: TRBJ1-4; v_call: TRBV7-8; cdr3_aa: CASSLDGTRNEKLFF
j_call: TRBJ2-7; v_call: TRBV9; cdr3_aa: CASSQAGSTYEQYF
j_call: TRBJ2-2; v_call: TRBV5-1; cdr3_aa: CASSPDSPNTGELFF
j_call: TRBJ1-6; v_call: TRBV6-5; cdr3_aa: CASNPTGGRGSPLHF
j_call: TRBJ1-1; v_call: TRBV9; cdr3_aa: CASSVGAVNTNTEAFF
j_call: TRBJ2-5; v_call: TRBV7-3; cdr3_aa: CASSLTSQAGETQYF
j_call: TRBJ2-7; v_call: TRBV29-1; cdr3_aa: CSADSAGGSYEQYF
j_call: TRBJ1-4; v_call: TRBV7-9; cdr3_aa: CASSFGQGREKLFF
j_call: TRBJ2-3; v_call: TRBV10-3; cdr3_aa: CAMTSGGPTDTQYF
j_call: TRBJ2-7; v_call: TRBV7-2; cdr3_aa: CASSYQGAGYEQYF
j_call: TRBJ1-1; v_call: TRBV7-2; cdr3_aa: CASSSYRAPEAFF
j_call: TRBJ1-1; v_call: TRBV18; cdr3_aa: CASSRSRGQTNTEAFF
j_call: TRBJ1-4; v_call: TRBV5-1; cdr3_aa: CASSFKEGQTNEKLFF
j_call: TRBJ2-5; v_call: TRBV18; cdr3_aa: CASSPTVNQETQYF
j_call: TRBJ1-2; v_call: TRBV4-1; cdr3_aa: CASSQDRSLYTF
j_call: TRBJ2-7; v_call: TRBV25-1; cdr3_aa: CASSETQNSYEQYF
j_call: TRBJ2-7; v_call: TRBV27; cdr3_aa: CASSLQGSEQYF
j_call: TRBJ1-1; v_call: TRBV29-1; cdr3_aa: CSVATGNTEAFF
j_call: TRBJ2-6; v_call: TRBV27; cdr3_aa: CASSWGSGANVLTF
j_call: TRBJ1-1; v_call: TRBV4-2; cdr3_aa: CASSQGDRGNTEAFF
j_call: TRBJ2-5; v_call: TRBV18; cdr3_aa: CASPDTISRDREREETQYF
j_call: TRBJ2-3; v_call: TRBV6-2/TRBV6-3; cdr3_aa: CASSYGLVARYTDTQYF
j_call: TRBJ2-2; v_call: TRBV18; cdr3_aa: CASSPYDPSGTGELFF
j_call: TRBJ1-1; v_call: TRBV27; cdr3_aa: CASTWGGRAFF
j_call: TRBJ2-5; v_call: TRBV19; cdr3_aa: CASSPDRGRETQYF
j_call: TRBJ1-4; v_call: TRBV6-2/TRBV6-3; cdr3_aa: CASSYGGVSEKLFF
j_call: TRBJ2-5; v_call: TRBV5-1; cdr3_aa: CASSSTGQINQETQYF